The 29 T cell receptor beta chains below all came from one sample that was sequenced in a study of human T cells and chemical hapten exposure. TCRdb re-called the RACE reads with MiXCR, one entry per CDR3 protein. The table includes tens of thousands of distinct CDR3 sequences, around 10% detected once. The time point is: patch test 3, about 24 weeks after DPC sensitization. Treatment meaning: therapeutic diphenylcyclopropenone sensitization with weekly scalp DPC. The specimen was whole blood, collected in connection with sensitization to the hapten diphenylcyclopropenone (DPC). The receptors were gathered from a woman in her forties or fifties with alopecia areata. Some clones in this sample may be carry-over from other donors' samples.

There are a few counts of this clonotype. The V gene is TRBV5-1, the J gene TRBJ2-1, with a tentative D call TRBD2 (5 bases). Germline CDR1 is SGHRS and CDR2 is YFSETQ. V gave up 4 bases and J gave up 0 bases, with 11 bases separating them. The CDR3 spans 15 residues. This chain's CDR3 is CASSPSGPSYNEQFF. The CDR3 DNA reads TGCGCCAGCAGCCCAAGCGGCCCCTCCTACAATGAGCAGTTCTTC.

This clonotype came up many times. The chain joins TRBV4-3 to TRBJ1-1; unclear D gene. The CDR3 sequence is 15 residues long. Trimming removed 1 base from V and 2 bases from J, with 11 bases in between. Germline loops: CDR1 LGHNA, CDR2 YSLEER. CDR3 amino acids: CASSQVSGINTEAFF. CDR3 nucleotide sequence: TGCGCCAGCAGCCAAGTGTCCGGTATCAACACTGAAGCTTTCTTT.

On this clonotype itself: This may arise from a read error, as a much more abundant clone is one base away. V usage is TRBV28 and J usage is TRBJ1-1; a possible D gene is TRBD1 (5 bases). This CDR3 spans 14 amino acids. CDR1 is MDHEN and CDR2 is SYDVKM in the germline V gene. CDR3 amino acids: CVSRRYVGGTEAFF. DNA of the CDR3: TGTGTCAGCAGGCGTTACGTCGGGGGCACTGAAGCTTTCTTT.

This clonotype was counted ten times or more. The chain joins TRBV7-8 to TRBJ1-4, with TRBD1 matching 9 bases. Losses at the gene ends were 3 bases for V and 0 bases for J; bases not matched to a gene: 2. CDR1 is SGHVS, CDR2 FQNEAQ, per germline. CDR3 size: 16 residues. In DNA, the CDR3 is TGTGCCAGCAGCTTTGGGACAGGGACAACTAATGAAAAACTGTTTTTT. Translation gives CASSFGTGTTNEKLFF.

This clonotype came up many times. This chain joins TRBV4-2 and TRBJ2-1; 11 bases are a match to TRBD2. CDR3 length: 17 amino acids. Trimming at V came to 4 bases and at J to 5 bases, leaving 10 bases not matched to a gene. The germline V gene encodes CDR1 LGHNA and CDR2 YNFKEQ. This chain's CDR3 is CASSLYLLAGGHNEQFF. The CDR3 bases are TGTGCCAGCAGCCTTTACCTTCTAGCGGGAGGACACAATGAGCAGTTCTTC.

The chain combines TRBV28 with TRBJ2-6; D gene unclear. The germline V gene encodes CDR1 MDHEN and CDR2 SYDVKM. Trimming removed 6 bases at V and 0 bases at J, with 12 bases between. CDR3 length equals 16 residues. The CDR3 region has the DNA TGTGCCAGCAGGCCGCGAAGGGACTCTGGGGCCAACGTCCTGACTTTC. This codes for CASRPRRDSGANVLTF.

This clonotype has a handful of counts. The CDR3 region has the DNA TGCAGCGTCGTTAGGACTAACGAGACCCAGTACTTC. Translating gives CSVVRTNETQYF. V is TRBV29-1 and J is TRBJ2-5; a possible D gene is TRBD2 (6 bases). The germline V and J ends were trimmed by 6 bases and 5 bases, with 13 bases remaining between them. Germline values: CDR1 SQVTM, CDR2 ANQGSEA. This CDR3 is 12 amino acids long.

Many counts were recorded for this clonotype. The rearrangement links TRBV20-1 to TRBJ1-6, with a tentative D call TRBD1 (6 bases). Germline CDR1 and CDR2: DFQATT and SNEGSKA (reference sequence). The CDR3 consists of 15 residues. Trimming took 1 base from V and 9 from J, leaving 16 bases between them. Here the CDR3 reads CSARGKAGVSSPLHF. Here the CDR3 DNA reads TGCAGTGCTAGAGGGAAAGCAGGGGTTAGTTCACCCCTCCACTTT.

This clonotype was observed a handful of times. The J gene is TRBJ1-5, the V gene TRBV6-1; no clear D gene. Germline CDR1 reads MNHNS; CDR2 reads SASEGT. V was trimmed by 7 bases and J by 3 bases, leaving 13 bases between them. This CDR3 is built from 14 residues. The CDR3 here is CASTRSVLNQPQHF. CDR3 DNA sequence: TGTGCCAGCACACGGTCAGTGCTCAATCAGCCCCAGCATTTT.

The CDR3 DNA sequence: TGCAGTGCTATGTGGGGAAATTCCCTCCACTTT. Translating gives CSAMWGNSLHF. The chain carries TRBV20-1 and TRBJ1-6; no clear D. V was pared by 4 bases and J by 14 bases, with 12 bases between. The length of the CDR3 is 11 residues. The germline V gene encodes CDR1 DFQATT and CDR2 SNEGSKA (reference sequence).

There are many counts of this clonotype. The chain joins TRBV20-1 to TRBJ2-2, with 7 bases fitting TRBD1. The CDR3 covers 14 residues. The junction had 8 bases not matched to a gene; V was cut back by 3 bases and J by 7 bases. The germline V gene encodes CDR1 DFQATT and CDR2 SNEGSKA (reference sequence). The CDR3 spells CSASPTGPGGELFF. The CDR3 DNA is TGCAGTGCTAGTCCGACAGGGCCGGGCGGGGAGCTGTTTTTT.

The chain uses TRBV14 and TRBJ2-7, with a possible D match to TRBD1 (6 bases). Per germline, CDR1 SGHDN and CDR2 FVKESK. The germline V and J ends were trimmed by 4 bases and 1 base, with 11 bases remaining between them. The CDR3 extends over 14 amino acids. The CDR3 DNA reads as TGTGCCAGCAGCCCAGGGGTACGTTCCTACGAGCAGTACTTC. This sequence encodes CASSPGVRSYEQYF.

Many counts were recorded for this clonotype. The rearrangement joins TRBV28 to TRBJ1-2; D possibly corresponds to TRBD1 (5 bases). CDR1 is MDHEN, CDR2 SYDVKM, per germline. This CDR3 has 15 residues. V lost 4 bases, J lost 6 bases, and 18 bases lay in between. CDR3 in DNA: TGTGCCAGCAGTTCCCCCGAAGGCGGGGGGGATGGCTACACCTTC. Translating it yields CASSSPEGGGDGYTF.

This clonotype was seen ten or more times. The chain combines TRBV4-1 with TRBJ2-5, with a possible D match to TRBD2 (7 bases). The V and J ends lost 5 bases and 5 bases respectively, with 27 bases between them. This CDR3 contains 18 residues. Looked up from germline, CDR1 is MGHRA and CDR2 is YSYEKL. CDR3 nucleotides: TGCGCCAGCAGCTCAGGGGAGGGTTTACGAGGGTTGGCTGAGACCCAGTACTTC. Residues: CASSSGEGLRGLAETQYF.

This clonotype was counted only a few times. Because it lacks the conserved phenylalanine or tryptophan at the end, this CDR3 is likely a read error. The chain couples TRBV28 to TRBJ2-2; 11 bases agree with TRBD2. Germline V gene sequence: CDR1 MDHEN, CDR2 SYDVKM. Germline trimming cut 5 bases from V and 0 bases from J; bases unmatched to any gene: 8. CDR3 length: 18 amino acids. The CDR3 here is CASSPAPGLAANTGELFS. The CDR3 DNA reads as TGTGCCAGCAGTCCTGCCCCGGGACTAGCGGCGAACACCGGGGAGCTGTTTTCT.

In this sample, this clonotype turned up many times. V gene TRBV29-1 combines with J gene TRBJ1-6, with 7 bases that match TRBD1. The germline gives CDR1 SQVTM, CDR2 ANQGSEA. This CDR3 is built from 14 residues. V gave up 8 bases and J gave up 7 bases; unmatched junction bases: 11. CDR3 coding DNA: TGCAGCAATACAGGGGACCGTGGCAATTCACCCCTCCACTTT. Amino acid sequence: CSNTGDRGNSPLHF.

This clonotype was picked up many times. The chain recombines TRBV6-5 with TRBJ1-1, with D uncertain. This CDR3 region has 14 residues. The V end was cut by 6 bases, the J end by 11 bases, with 22 bases between. The V gene's germline CDR1 is MNHEY and CDR2 SVGAGI. CDR3 DNA sequence: TGTGCCAGCAGCGTCGACATAATGCTGGGTAGGGCTTTCTTT. Its protein product is CASSVDIMLGRAFF.

This clonotype was observed a handful of times. The chain is built from TRBV2 and TRBJ2-2; 12 nucleotides match TRBD2. From germline, CDR1 is SNHLY and CDR2 FYNNEI. The V gene end was trimmed by 7 bases and the J gene end by 5 bases; junction bases not matched to a gene: 8. The CDR3 is made up of 16 amino acids. The CDR3 bases are TGTGCCAGCACCGCGGTGGGACTAGCGGGTACCGGGGAGCTGTTTTTT. This codes for CASTAVGLAGTGELFF.

This clonotype occurred a few times. This sequence joins TRBV25-1 and TRBJ2-6, with 8 bases identical to TRBD1. This CDR3 region has 17 residues. V shed 6 bases and J 0 bases; nucleotides not matched to a gene: 7. Germline V CDR1 and CDR2: MGHDK, SYGVNS. The CDR3, as DNA: TGTGCCAGCAGAGCCGGGACAGGAAGCTCTGGGGCCAACGTCCTGACTTTC. Encoded protein: CASRAGTGSSGANVLTF.

This clonotype was found a few times. As DNA, the CDR3 is TGTGCCAGCAGCAAAGGGGGGGGCGTCAATCAGCCCCAGCATTTT. Protein product: CASSKGGGVNQPQHF. The J gene is TRBJ1-5, the V gene TRBV28, with D maybe TRBD1 (6 bases). This CDR3 is built from 15 residues. Germline CDR1 MDHEN, CDR2 SYDVKM. The V and J ends lost 6 bases and 3 bases respectively, with 15 bases between them.

At least ten counts were recorded for this clonotype. The chain is built from TRBV7-6 and TRBJ2-3, with D possibly called TRBD1 or TRBD2 (5 bases each). Deletions cut 4 bases from V and 6 bases from J, with 8 bases between. The CDR3 is 12 residues long. Germline assignment: CDR1 SGHVS and CDR2 FNYEAQ. CDR3 DNA sequence: TGTGCCAGCAGCTCAGGGAGTGATACGCAGTATTTT. Protein: CASSSGSDTQYF.

Many counts were recorded for this clonotype. This chain uses TRBV19 with TRBJ1-5; D is perhaps TRBD1 (6 bases). Trimming left V 6 bases short and J 0 bases short, with 12 bases between. This CDR3 comprises 15 residues. From germline, CDR1 is LNHDA and CDR2 SQIVND (reference sequence). This CDR3 is CASRDRAYSNQPQHF. The CDR3 coding sequence is TGTGCCAGTAGGGACAGAGCATATAGCAATCAGCCCCAGCATTTT.

This clonotype was observed a few times. This chain links TRBV28 with TRBJ2-7, with D perhaps TRBD2 (7 bases). The V and J ends lost 6 bases and 3 bases respectively, with 18 bases between them. This CDR3 is 15 amino acids long. CDR1 and CDR2 (germline): MDHEN, SYDVKM. This CDR3 reads CASRPGGGLGYEQYF. CDR3 bases: TGTGCCAGCAGACCCGGCGGGGGCCTTGGCTACGAGCAGTACTTC.

A few counts support this clonotype. The chain couples TRBV11-3 to TRBJ2-3, with D possibly being TRBD2 (6 bases). The CDR3 contains 14 residues. V was clipped by 5 bases and J by 6 bases, with 15 bases between them. Germline V CDR1 and CDR2: SGHNT, YENEEA. CDR3 sequence reads: CASSASSAGDTQYF. CDR3 nucleotide sequence: TGTGCCAGCAGCGCTAGCTCTGCGGGGGATACGCAGTATTTT.

The rearrangement joins TRBV7-6 to TRBJ1-3; no reliable D call. With 5 bases removed from V and 0 bases from J, the gap between germline ends came to 14 bases. The CDR3 is made up of 16 amino acids. The germline gives CDR1 SGHVS, CDR2 FNYEAQ. CDR3 DNA: TGTGCCAGCAGCCCCACCCCCCAGAACTCTGGAAACACCATATATTTT. It encodes CASSPTPQNSGNTIYF.

Ten or more counts support this clonotype. The rearrangement uses TRBV19 and TRBJ2-1, with D tentatively TRBD1 (6 bases). This CDR3 has 16 residues. Per germline, CDR1 LNHDA and CDR2 SQIVND (reference sequence). The V end lost 1 base, the J end lost 1 base, and 11 bases lay between the germline ends. CDR3 bases: TGTGCCAGTAGTATAGGTGGCAGGGGATCCTACAATGAGCAGTTCTTC. This codes for CASSIGGRGSYNEQFF.

The chain is built from TRBV9 and TRBJ1-1; no clear D gene. V gave up 1 base and J gave up 5 bases, with 6 bases separating them. The V gene's germline CDR1 is SGDLS and CDR2 YYNGEE. The CDR3 runs to 12 residues. In DNA, the CDR3 is TGTGCCAGCAGCGTAATAAAGACTGAAGCTTTCTTT. Translating gives CASSVIKTEAFF.

V and J are TRBV5-1 and TRBJ1-5; 12 nucleotides match TRBD1. V was clipped by 4 bases and J by 4 bases; unmatched bases: 3. There are 15 residues in the CDR3. The V gene's germline CDR1 is SGHRS and CDR2 YFSETQ. CDR3 nucleotides: TGCGCCAGCAGCGCGGGACAGGGGGCAAATCAGCCCCAGCATTTT. It is translated as CASSAGQGANQPQHF.

The V and J genes are TRBV20-1 and TRBJ1-1; 7 nucleotides match TRBD1. CDR1 is DFQATT, CDR2 SNEGSKA, per germline (reference sequence). The ends lost 5 bases at V and 1 base at J; junction bases unmatched: 10. This CDR3 comprises 15 residues. The CDR3 nucleotides are TGCAGTGCTGGCCCTCCCGACAGGGCGAACACTGAAGCTTTCTTT. Translation: CSAGPPDRANTEAFF.